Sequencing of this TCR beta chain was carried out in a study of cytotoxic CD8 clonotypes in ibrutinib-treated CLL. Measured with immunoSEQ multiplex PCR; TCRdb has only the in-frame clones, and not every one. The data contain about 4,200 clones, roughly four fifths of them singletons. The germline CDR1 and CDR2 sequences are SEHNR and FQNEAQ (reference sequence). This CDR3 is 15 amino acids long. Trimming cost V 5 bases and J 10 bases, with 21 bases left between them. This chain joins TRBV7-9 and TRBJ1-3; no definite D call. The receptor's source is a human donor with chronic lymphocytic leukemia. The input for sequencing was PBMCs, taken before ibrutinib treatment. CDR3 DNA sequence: TGTGCCAGCAGCCCGGACGGTCCGGTTCGTCGGACCATATATTTT. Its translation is CASSPDGPVRRTIYF.